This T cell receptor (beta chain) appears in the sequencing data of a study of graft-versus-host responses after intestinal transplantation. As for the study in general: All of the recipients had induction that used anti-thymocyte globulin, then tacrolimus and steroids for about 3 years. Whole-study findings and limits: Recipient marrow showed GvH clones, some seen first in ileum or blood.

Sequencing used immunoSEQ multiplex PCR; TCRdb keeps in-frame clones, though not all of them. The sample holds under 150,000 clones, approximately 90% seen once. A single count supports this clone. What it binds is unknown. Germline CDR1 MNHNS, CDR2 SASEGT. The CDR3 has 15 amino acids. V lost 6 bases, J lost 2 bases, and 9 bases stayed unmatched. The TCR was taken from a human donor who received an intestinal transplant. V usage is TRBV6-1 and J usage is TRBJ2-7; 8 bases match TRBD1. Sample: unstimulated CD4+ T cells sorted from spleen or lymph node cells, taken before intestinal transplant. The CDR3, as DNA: TGTGCCAGCAGGCCGGACAGGGCCCAAACCTACGAGCAGTACTTC. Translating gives CASRPDRAQTYEQYF.